This TCR beta chain was documented in a study of blood T cells in healthy people across ages. Overall study context: Through template switching, about one barcoded beta molecule was captured per two T cells, as measured in model experiments.

Together with a sample-barcoded 5' primer, a J-beta primer mix was included in a second PCR lasting 7 to 11 cycles. Every molecule of cDNA carried a tag from a template-switch adaptor with 12 random nucleotides. TCRdb re-analysed the 5' RACE reads in MiXCR, keeping a single row per CDR3 protein. The sample lists 850,000 to 1,300,000 distinct CDR3 sequences, roughly 45% occurring once. CDR1 is SGDLS and CDR2 is YYNGEE in the germline V gene. The length of the CDR3 is 10 residues. This clonotype has a single count. This TCR came from a woman aged 60 to 75 in good health. This rearrangement joins TRBV9 to TRBJ2-1; D call uncertain. Sequenced: blood. This CDR3 reads CANSGPWPFF. The CDR3 DNA reads TGTGCTAACTCTGGCCCCTGGCCGTTCTTC.